These 18 T cell receptor beta chains came from one sample sequenced in a study of blood T cell repertoires in COVID-19. This table comes from immunoSEQ multiplex PCR, and its TCRdb copy is limited to in-frame clones, with some not included. The data show 540,000 or so clones, roughly nine tenths seen once. Material: peripheral blood. These receptors came from a woman in her forties or fifties with COVID-19, enrolled during active disease.

This clone has only one observation. The chain has TRBV30 and TRBJ1-4, with TRBD1 matching over 10 bases. Per germline, CDR1 GTSNPN and CDR2 SVGIG (reference sequence). V trimming: 5 bases; J trimming: 4 bases; junction bases outside the gene matches: 16. This CDR3 contains 18 residues. The chain's CDR3 is CAWRRAGQGFLGNEKLFF. The DNA of the CDR3 is TGTGCCTGGCGCCGAGCGGGACAGGGGTTTTTGGGTAATGAAAAACTGTTTTTT.

This clone was seen only once. This sequence joins TRBV11-1 and TRBJ2-3; tentatively, D is TRBD2 (6 bases). V lost 7 bases, J lost 5 bases, and 13 bases lay in between. Per the germline V gene, CDR1 is SGHAT and CDR2 is FQDESV (reference sequence). This CDR3 has 13 residues. Here the CDR3 reads CASKGGEKDTQYF. The CDR3 coding sequence is TGTGCCAGCAAAGGAGGGGAAAAAGATACGCAGTATTTT.

The chain has TRBV11-3 and TRBJ1-6; D gene unclear. V lost 3 bases and J lost 13, with 13 bases in between. Germline values: CDR1 SGHNT, CDR2 YENEEA. The CDR3 sequence is 13 residues long. CDR3 coding DNA: TGTGCCAGCAGCTTGGGCTACGATCGCCCCCTCCACTTT. Protein product: CASSLGYDRPLHF. Combining the CDR3 with reference TRBV11-3 and TRBJ1-6 gives the whole variable domain EAGVVQSPRYKIIEKKQPVAFWCNPISGHNTLYWYLQNLGQGPELLIRYENEEAVDDSQLPKDRFSAERLKGVDSTLKIQPAELGDSAVYLCASSLGYDRPLHFGNGTRLTVT.

The chain carries TRBV28 and TRBJ2-5; 8 bases align to TRBD2. Trimming removed 6 bases from V and 4 bases from J; junction bases left unmatched: 10. The CDR3 extends over 15 amino acids. Germline V gene lookup returns CDR1 MDHEN and CDR2 SYDVKM. This CDR3 is CASSRPGAGGETQYF. In DNA, the CDR3 is TGTGCCAGCAGCCGCCCAGGGGCGGGAGGAGAGACCCAGTACTTC. Based on the CDR3 plus reference TRBV28 and TRBJ2-5, the full variable domain is DVKVTQSSRYLVKRTGEKVFLECVQDMDHENMFWYRQDPGLGLRLIYFSYDVKMKEKGDIPEGYSVSREKKERFSLILESASTNQTSMYLCASSRPGAGGETQYFGPGTRLLVL.

The rearrangement joins TRBV9 to TRBJ1-1; 8 bases are shared with TRBD1. The CDR3 loop spans 15 amino acids. The germline V gene encodes CDR1 SGDLS and CDR2 YYNGEE. V dropped 4 bases and J dropped 4; count of bases not matched to a gene: 9. The CDR3 DNA reads TGTGCCAGCAGCTTCCTCAGGGGGCCCGGCACTGAAGCTTTCTTT. Translating it yields CASSFLRGPGTEAFF.

V gene TRBV5-1 combines with J gene TRBJ1-1; D ambiguous. Germline CDR1 is SGHRS and CDR2 is YFSETQ. This CDR3 is built from 12 residues. Deletions cut 3 bases from V and 1 base from J, with 4 bases between. CDR3 nucleotides: TGCGCCAGCAGCTCGGGGAACACTGAAGCTTTCTTT. This codes for CASSSGNTEAFF.

This clone was recorded once. The V and J genes are TRBV2 and TRBJ2-6, with 10 positions matching TRBD1. Germline trimming cut 2 bases from V and 0 bases from J; bases unmatched to any gene: 10. The germline V gene encodes CDR1 SNHLY and CDR2 FYNNEI. The CDR3 runs 20 residues. The CDR3 region has the DNA TGTGCCAGCAGTGAATATAGAGGGACAGGGGCCCTCTCTGGGGCCAACGTCCTGACTTTC. As protein: CASSEYRGTGALSGANVLTF.

V usage is TRBV7-2 and J usage is TRBJ1-5, with D possibly TRBD1 on 5 matching bases. CDR3 length: 14 amino acids. Germline lookup yields CDR1 SGHTA and CDR2 FQGNSA. The V and J ends lost 5 bases and 4 bases respectively, with 12 bases between them. The CDR3 DNA sequence: TGTGCCAGCAGCCCTAGGGGTTTTAATCAGCCCCAGCATTTT. Its translation: CASSPRGFNQPQHF.

V and J are TRBV9 and TRBJ1-1, with TRBD1 as a possible D gene (6 bases). The CDR3 spans 12 residues. From germline, CDR1 is SGDLS and CDR2 YYNGEE. V shed 4 bases and J shed 8 bases, with 12 bases lying between them. CDR3 DNA: TGTGCCAGCAGCTCCGAGGGACACGAAGCTTTCTTT. It specifies CASSSEGHEAFF.

V usage is TRBV5-5 and J usage is TRBJ1-6; D ambiguous. The length of the CDR3 is 16 residues. Germline V gene data show CDR1 as SGHKS and CDR2 as YYEKEE (reference sequence). The V gene lost 0 bases and the J gene lost 0 bases, with 7 bases spanning the gap. The CDR3 loop is CASSLEQSSYNSPLHF. The DNA for the CDR3 is TGTGCCAGCAGCTTGGAACAGAGCTCCTATAATTCACCCCTCCACTTT. The complete variable domain, with remaining parts taken from reference TRBV5-5 and TRBJ1-6, reads DAGVTQSPTHLIKTRGQQVTLRCSPISGHKSVSWYQQVLGQGPQFIFQYYEKEERGRGNFPDRFSARQFPNYSSELNVNALLLGDSALYLCASSLEQSSYNSPLHFGNGTRLTVT.

To note about this clone: This same CDR3 is encoded by further DNA sequences in the sample. This chain uses TRBV24-1 with TRBJ2-3; 12 positions agree with TRBD2. Germline V gene sequence: CDR1 KGHDR, CDR2 SFDVKD. This CDR3 is built from 16 residues. Unmatched junction bases numbered 5, after V lost 4 bases and J lost 4 bases. CDR3 region: CATSDPSGGAPDTQYF. CDR3 bases: TGTGCCACCAGTGACCCTAGCGGGGGGGCCCCAGATACGCAGTATTTT.

This clone showed up just once. The rearrangement joins TRBV2 to TRBJ1-6, with 10 bases matching TRBD1. The length of the CDR3 is 16 residues. J gave up 8 bases and V 6 bases, and 10 bases lay outside the gene matches. The germline V gene has CDR1 SNHLY and CDR2 FYNNEI. DNA for the CDR3: TGTGCCAGCAGGAAACCCGGGACAGGGGTCGATTCACCCCTCCACTTT. This translates into CASRKPGTGVDSPLHF.

J is TRBJ1-1 and V is TRBV7-2; 7 nucleotides line up with TRBD1. CDR3 length equals 16 residues. Germline CDR1 SGHTA, CDR2 FQGNSA. Trimming cost V 5 bases and J 10 bases; bases outside gene matches: 19. CDR3 DNA: TGTGCCAGCAGCCCCCGTGTCTTGACAGGGCCGACGGGAGCTTTCTTT. It encodes CASSPRVLTGPTGAFF.

This chain links TRBV19 with TRBJ2-1; 7 nucleotides line up with TRBD2. This CDR3 comprises 15 residues. From germline, CDR1 is LNHDA and CDR2 SQIVND (reference sequence). J gave up 5 bases and V 7 bases, and 11 bases lay outside the gene matches. CDR3 sequence reads: CASNPAGGGHNEQFF. The CDR3 DNA sequence: TGTGCCAGTAATCCGGCTGGCGGGGGACACAATGAGCAGTTCTTC.

DNA for the CDR3: TGTGCTAGTGGCGCCGCCCTCGGGACACACACTGAAGCTTTCTTT. Protein product: CASGAALGTHTEAFF. The rearrangement joins TRBV12-5 to TRBJ1-1, with D possibly being TRBD1 (6 bases). The CDR3 loop spans 15 amino acids. Germline V lookup: CDR1 LGHNT, CDR2 FRNRAP. Trimming removed 6 bases at V and 3 bases at J, with 17 bases between. The full variable domain, in which reference TRBV12-5 and TRBJ1-1 provide the parts outside the CDR3, is DARVTQTPRHKVTEMGQEVTMRCQPILGHNTVFWYRQTMMQGLELLAYFRNRAPLDDSGMPKDRFSAEMPDATLATLKIQPSEPRDSAVYFCASGAALGTHTEAFFGQGTRLTVV.

The rearrangement links TRBV28 to TRBJ2-4, with TRBD1 matching over 9 bases. Germline V gene lookup returns CDR1 MDHEN and CDR2 SYDVKM. V was clipped by 5 bases and J by 6 bases; unmatched bases: 11. The CDR3 contains 16 residues. The CDR3 sequence: CASSPGGGTGRNIQYF. CDR3 DNA: TGTGCCAGCAGTCCGGGGGGTGGGACAGGGAGAAACATTCAGTACTTC.

This sequence joins TRBV4-1 and TRBJ1-6; D may be TRBD1 (6 bases). CDR3 length equals 20 residues. The V end lost 0 bases, the J end lost 1 base, and 19 bases lay between the germline ends. Germline V gene data show CDR1 as MGHRA and CDR2 as YSYEKL. This CDR3 reads CASSQDSLRDTGSYNSPLHF. The DNA for the CDR3 is TGCGCCAGCAGCCAAGATTCCCTTCGGGACACCGGTTCCTATAATTCACCCCTCCACTTT.

This clone was seen only once. This chain links TRBV6-1 with TRBJ1-2; 7 nucleotides match TRBD1. The germline V gene has CDR1 MNHNS and CDR2 SASEGT. The CDR3 is 17 residues long. With V trimmed by 0 bases and J by 4 bases, 11 bases remained unmatched. The CDR3 sequence: CASSEARGVGQIYGYTF. The CDR3 DNA reads TGTGCCAGCAGTGAAGCGAGAGGAGTGGGACAGATCTATGGCTACACCTTC.